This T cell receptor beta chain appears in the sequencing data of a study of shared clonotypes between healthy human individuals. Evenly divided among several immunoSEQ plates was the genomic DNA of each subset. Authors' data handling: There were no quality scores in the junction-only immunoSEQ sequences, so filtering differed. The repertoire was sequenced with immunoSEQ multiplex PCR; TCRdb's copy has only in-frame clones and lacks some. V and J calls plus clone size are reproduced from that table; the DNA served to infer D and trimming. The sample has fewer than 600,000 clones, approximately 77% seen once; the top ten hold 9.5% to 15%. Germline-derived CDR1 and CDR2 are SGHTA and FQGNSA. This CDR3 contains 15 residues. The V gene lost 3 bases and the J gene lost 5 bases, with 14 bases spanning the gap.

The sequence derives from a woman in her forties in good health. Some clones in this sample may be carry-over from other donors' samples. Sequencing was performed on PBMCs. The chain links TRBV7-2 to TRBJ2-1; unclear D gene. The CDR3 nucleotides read TGTGCCAGCAGCTTGATAGGAGTAACCAACAATGAGCAGTTCTTC. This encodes CASSLIGVTNNEQFF.